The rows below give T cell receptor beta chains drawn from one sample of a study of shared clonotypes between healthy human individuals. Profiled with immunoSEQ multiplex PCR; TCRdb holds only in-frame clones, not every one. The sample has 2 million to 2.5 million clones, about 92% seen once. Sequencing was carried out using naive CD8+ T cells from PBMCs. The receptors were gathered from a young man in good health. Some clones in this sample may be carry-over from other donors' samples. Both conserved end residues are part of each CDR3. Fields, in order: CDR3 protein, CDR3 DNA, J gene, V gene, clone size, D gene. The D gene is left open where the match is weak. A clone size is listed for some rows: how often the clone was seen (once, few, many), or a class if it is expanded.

CDR3 protein: CASSPGANVLTF
CDR3 DNA: TGTGCCAGCAGTCCCGGGGCCAACGTCCTGACTTTC
J gene: TRBJ2-6
V gene: TRBV25-1
clone size: .
D gene: .

CDR3 protein: CASRSRTSGQNNEQFF
CDR3 DNA: TGCGCCAGCAGAAGCCGTACTAGCGGGCAGAACAATGAGCAGTTCTTC
J gene: TRBJ2-1
V gene: TRBV4-1
clone size: once
D gene: TRBD2

CDR3 protein: CASSFQGPGGSYEQYF
CDR3 DNA: TGTGCCAGCAGCTTCCAGGGGCCCGGGGGCTCCTACGAGCAGTACTTC
J gene: TRBJ2-7
V gene: TRBV12-1
clone size: .
D gene: .

CDR3 protein: CASTPGAYEQYF
CDR3 DNA: TGTGCCAGCACCCCGGGTGCGTACGAGCAGTACTTC
J gene: TRBJ2-7
V gene: TRBV28
clone size: .
D gene: .

CDR3 protein: CASSLVAGALGEQYF
CDR3 DNA: TGTGCCAGCAGCTTAGTGGCGGGAGCGTTGGGGGAGCAGTACTTC
J gene: TRBJ2-7
V gene: TRBV7-2
clone size: .
D gene: TRBD2

CDR3 protein: CASGWGQGYMNTEAFF
CDR3 DNA: TGTGCTAGTGGATGGGGACAGGGATACATGAACACTGAAGCTTTCTTT
J gene: TRBJ1-1
V gene: TRBV12-5
clone size: .
D gene: TRBD1

CDR3 protein: CASLARDDGLFF
CDR3 DNA: TGTGCCAGCCTAGCCCGGGACGATGGGCTGTTTTTT
J gene: TRBJ2-2
V gene: TRBV19
clone size: .
D gene: .

CDR3 protein: CAAGWGYEQYF
CDR3 DNA: TGCGCCGCTGGGTGGGGCTACGAGCAGTACTTC
J gene: TRBJ2-7
V gene: TRBV10-2
clone size: .
D gene: .

CDR3 protein: CASSPWDSYEQYF
CDR3 DNA: TGTGCCAGTAGTCCGTGGGACAGCTACGAGCAGTACTTC
J gene: TRBJ2-7
V gene: TRBV19
clone size: few
D gene: TRBD1

CDR3 protein: CASSLSPSGSGYTF
CDR3 DNA: TGTGCCAGCAGTTTATCCCCCTCGGGCAGTGGCTACACCTTC
J gene: TRBJ1-2
V gene: TRBV27
clone size: .
D gene: .

CDR3 protein: CSVAGAVSYEQYF
CDR3 DNA: TGCAGCGTTGCGGGGGCAGTCTCCTACGAGCAGTACTTC
J gene: TRBJ2-7
V gene: TRBV29-1
clone size: .
D gene: .

CDR3 protein: CASSLSVRGNEQYF
CDR3 DNA: TGTGCCAGCAGTTTATCGGTTCGGGGGAACGAGCAGTACTTC
J gene: TRBJ2-7
V gene: TRBV28
clone size: .
D gene: .

CDR3 protein: CASSQGEVTYNEQFF
CDR3 DNA: TGTGCCAGCAGCCAAGGGGAGGTGACCTACAATGAGCAGTTCTTC
J gene: TRBJ2-1
V gene: TRBV27
clone size: .
D gene: .

CDR3 protein: CAWSVIVTGDNYGYTF
CDR3 DNA: TGTGCCTGGAGTGTAATCGTCACGGGAGATAACTATGGCTACACCTTC
J gene: TRBJ1-2
V gene: TRBV30
clone size: few
D gene: .

CDR3 protein: CASSIQRPLGLYTDTQYF
CDR3 DNA: TGTGCCAGCAGTATTCAGAGACCACTCGGTTTATACACAGATACGCAGTATTTT
J gene: TRBJ2-3
V gene: TRBV27
clone size: .
D gene: .

CDR3 protein: CASSERSGLTDTQYF
CDR3 DNA: TGTGCCAGTAGTGAAAGGAGCGGGCTAACAGATACGCAGTATTTT
J gene: TRBJ2-3
V gene: TRBV19
clone size: .
D gene: .

CDR3 protein: CASSSSLHGTGDTDTQYF
CDR3 DNA: TGTGCCAGCAGTTCCTCCCTCCACGGGACAGGGGACACAGATACGCAGTATTTT
J gene: TRBJ2-3
V gene: TRBV28
clone size: .
D gene: TRBD1

CDR3 protein: CASSSSGAQETQYF
CDR3 DNA: TGTGCCAGCAGCTCTAGCGGGGCCCAAGAGACCCAGTACTTC
J gene: TRBJ2-5
V gene: TRBV7-9
clone size: .
D gene: TRBD2

CDR3 protein: CASSSAGTGPLNEKLFF
CDR3 DNA: TGTGCCAGCAGCTCGGCCGGGACAGGGCCCCTTAATGAAAAACTGTTTTTT
J gene: TRBJ1-4
V gene: TRBV7-9
clone size: .
D gene: TRBD1

CDR3 protein: CASSRRDRVNEQYF
CDR3 DNA: TGTGCCAGCAGCCGTCGGGACAGGGTCAACGAGCAGTACTTC
J gene: TRBJ2-7
V gene: TRBV7-6
clone size: .
D gene: TRBD1

CDR3 protein: CASSLKQGEGSEQYF
CDR3 DNA: TGCGCCAGCAGCTTAAAACAGGGGGAGGGCTCCGAGCAGTACTTC
J gene: TRBJ2-7
V gene: TRBV5-1
clone size: .
D gene: .

CDR3 protein: CASSLGGVTEAFF
CDR3 DNA: TGTGCCAGCAGCTTAGGGGGGGTCACTGAAGCTTTCTTT
J gene: TRBJ1-1
V gene: TRBV7-3
clone size: .
D gene: .

CDR3 protein: CASGTQQGFGGYGYTF
CDR3 DNA: TGTGCCAGCGGAACACAACAGGGATTTGGCGGCTATGGCTACACCTTC
J gene: TRBJ1-2
V gene: TRBV7-9
clone size: .
D gene: .

CDR3 protein: CASSGGKGGTDTQYF
CDR3 DNA: TGTGCCAGCAGCGGAGGGAAAGGGGGAACAGATACGCAGTATTTT
J gene: TRBJ2-3
V gene: TRBV5-4
clone size: .
D gene: .

CDR3 protein: CASKAGTAAYEQYF
CDR3 DNA: TGCGCCAGTAAAGCCGGGACAGCAGCCTACGAGCAGTACTTC
J gene: TRBJ2-7
V gene: TRBV10-2
clone size: .
D gene: TRBD1

CDR3 protein: CASSEVSLGRARNTEAFF
CDR3 DNA: TGTGCCAGCAGTGAAGTAAGCCTGGGTCGGGCTAGAAACACTGAAGCTTTCTTT
J gene: TRBJ1-1
V gene: TRBV6-1
clone size: .
D gene: .

CDR3 protein: CAISGMPTGTGGPYEQYF
CDR3 DNA: TGTGCCATCAGTGGAATGCCAACCGGGACAGGGGGCCCCTACGAGCAGTACTTC
J gene: TRBJ2-7
V gene: TRBV10-3
clone size: .
D gene: TRBD1

CDR3 protein: CASSVLPYNEQFF
CDR3 DNA: TGTGCCAGCAGCGTTCTCCCCTACAATGAGCAGTTCTTC
J gene: TRBJ2-1
V gene: TRBV9
clone size: .
D gene: .

CDR3 protein: CASSERWLPNEQFF
CDR3 DNA: TGTGCCAGCAGTGAAAGATGGCTACCAAATGAGCAGTTCTTC
J gene: TRBJ2-1
V gene: TRBV2
clone size: .
D gene: .

CDR3 protein: CASSPHFPTDTQYF
CDR3 DNA: TGTGCCAGCAGTCCTCATTTCCCGACGGATACGCAGTATTTT
J gene: TRBJ2-3
V gene: TRBV28
clone size: .
D gene: .

CDR3 protein: CASSLMPSYEQYF
CDR3 DNA: TGTGCCAGCAGTCTTATGCCATCCTACGAGCAGTACTTC
J gene: TRBJ2-7
V gene: TRBV27
clone size: .
D gene: .

CDR3 protein: CASGFGYNEQFF
CDR3 DNA: TGTGCTAGTGGTTTCGGGTACAATGAGCAGTTCTTC
J gene: TRBJ2-1
V gene: TRBV12-5
clone size: few
D gene: .

CDR3 protein: CASSLEDYNEQFF
CDR3 DNA: TGTGCCAGCAGTTTGGAGGACTACAATGAGCAGTTCTTC
J gene: TRBJ2-1
V gene: TRBV28
clone size: .
D gene: .

CDR3 protein: CASSVEGGRVNTEAFF
CDR3 DNA: TGTGCCAGCAGCGTAGAGGGGGGCAGAGTGAACACTGAAGCTTTCTTT
J gene: TRBJ1-1
V gene: TRBV9
clone size: .
D gene: .

CDR3 protein: CASSLGADTQYF
CDR3 DNA: TGTGCCAGCAGCTTAGGCGCAGATACGCAGTATTTT
J gene: TRBJ2-3
V gene: TRBV13
clone size: once
D gene: .

CDR3 protein: CASSLPQLGGTDTQYF
CDR3 DNA: TGCGCCAGCAGCCTCCCACAATTGGGCGGAACAGATACGCAGTATTTT
J gene: TRBJ2-3
V gene: TRBV4-1
clone size: .
D gene: .

CDR3 protein: CRSSYEQYF
CDR3 DNA: TGCAGATCTTCCTACGAGCAGTACTTC
J gene: TRBJ2-7
V gene: TRBV29-1
clone size: .
D gene: .

CDR3 protein: CASLGRLAPSSTDTQYF
CDR3 DNA: TGTGCCAGCTTAGGTCGACTAGCGCCTTCTAGCACAGATACGCAGTATTTT
J gene: TRBJ2-3
V gene: TRBV25-1
clone size: .
D gene: TRBD2

CDR3 protein: CASSHGPGANTEAFF
CDR3 DNA: TGTGCCAGCTCACATGGGCCCGGAGCGAACACTGAAGCTTTCTTT
J gene: TRBJ1-1
V gene: TRBV18
clone size: once
D gene: .

CDR3 protein: CASGSGDTSNTGELFF
CDR3 DNA: TGCGCCAGTGGGTCCGGGGACACATCGAACACCGGGGAGCTGTTTTTT
J gene: TRBJ2-2
V gene: TRBV5-1
clone size: .
D gene: .

CDR3 protein: CASSLGPGTSNQPQHF
CDR3 DNA: TGCGCCAGCAGCTTGGGACCCGGGACAAGTAATCAGCCCCAGCATTTT
J gene: TRBJ1-5
V gene: TRBV5-1
clone size: .
D gene: .

CDR3 protein: CASSWLAEAYEQYF
CDR3 DNA: TGTGCCAGCAGTTGGCTAGCGGAGGCCTACGAGCAGTACTTC
J gene: TRBJ2-7
V gene: TRBV6-6
clone size: once
D gene: TRBD2

CDR3 protein: CASSPVGRPNTGELFF
CDR3 DNA: TGTGCCAGCTCACCGGTAGGACGGCCGAACACCGGGGAGCTGTTTTTT
J gene: TRBJ2-2
V gene: TRBV18
clone size: .
D gene: .

CDR3 protein: CASSYSGQGGNEQFF
CDR3 DNA: TGTGCCAGCAGTTACTCGGGACAGGGGGGTAATGAGCAGTTCTTC
J gene: TRBJ2-1
V gene: TRBV6-5
clone size: .
D gene: TRBD1

CDR3 protein: CASSQEYWGQSNQPQHF
CDR3 DNA: TGCGCCAGCAGCCAAGAGTATTGGGGACAGAGCAATCAGCCCCAGCATTTT
J gene: TRBJ1-5
V gene: TRBV4-1
clone size: .
D gene: TRBD1

CDR3 protein: CASSPWDRDTDTQYF
CDR3 DNA: TGTGCCAGCTCACCGTGGGACAGAGACACAGATACGCAGTATTTT
J gene: TRBJ2-3
V gene: TRBV18
clone size: .
D gene: TRBD1

CDR3 protein: CASSSGSGRPAYEQYF
CDR3 DNA: TGTGCCAGCAGCTCCGGAAGCGGGAGGCCTGCCTACGAGCAGTACTTC
J gene: TRBJ2-7
V gene: TRBV13
clone size: .
D gene: TRBD2

CDR3 protein: CASSTRTGGNEKLFF
CDR3 DNA: TGTGCCAGCAGCACAAGAACAGGGGGAAATGAAAAACTGTTTTTT
J gene: TRBJ1-4
V gene: TRBV7-9
clone size: .
D gene: TRBD1

CDR3 protein: CASRSPGEGYEQYF
CDR3 DNA: TGTGCCAGCAGGTCCCCGGGGGAGGGCTACGAGCAGTACTTC
J gene: TRBJ2-7
V gene: TRBV25-1
clone size: .
D gene: TRBD2

CDR3 protein: CASSLLREGRNEQFF
CDR3 DNA: TGTGCCAGCAGTTTATTGCGGGAGGGCCGGAATGAGCAGTTCTTC
J gene: TRBJ2-1
V gene: TRBV28
clone size: .
D gene: TRBD2